This TCR beta chain was sequenced in a study of T cells in Graves' hyperthyroidism and ophthalmopathy. Graves' hyperthyroidism was deemed stable absent ophthalmopathy progression within 18 months. As for this clonotype: Its matching antigen is unknown.

CDR1 and CDR2 from the germline V gene are MDHEN and SYDVKM. This CDR3 has 15 amino acids. V was pared by 7 bases and J by 5 bases, with 18 bases between. Study-level results: Most expanded thyroid clonotypes above 0.001 also appeared in blood. A model using 13 V-J features told ophthalmopathy apart from stable hyperthyroidism.

Amplified TCR beta CDR3 regions derived from RNA transcripts. Carried out on the TCR CDR3, a first-round RT-PCR used the HTBI primer set. TCRdb called the multiplex PCR reads again in MiXCR, with one record for every CDR3 protein. Of over 500,000 distinct CDR3 sequences detected, 11% to 15% appear once; the ten largest clones hold approximately 13%. This clonotype was obtained from a woman between 35 and 50 years old with Graves' hyperthyroidism. This rearrangement joins TRBV28 to TRBJ1-5; D not certain. Sequencing was carried out using blood. CDR3 in amino acids: CASTLLLSGDQPQHF. The DNA for the CDR3 is TGTGCCAGCACCCTCCTCCTATCTGGAGATCAGCCCCAGCATTTT.